The source of this TCR beta chain is a study of blood T cell repertoires in COVID-19. As processed by the authors: It was from reference gene primer amplification that nucleated cell counts were estimated. Produced via immunoSEQ multiplex PCR; TCRdb's table is partial and in-frame only. V, J and clone size are those of that table, while D and trimming were read from the DNA. The data hold tens of thousands of clones, with around 72% observed a single time. This receptor was taken from an older man with COVID-19, enrolled during active disease. Sequencing input: peripheral blood.

CDR3 amino acids: CASSETDRRNYGYTF. CDR3 DNA sequence: TGCGCCAGCAGTGAGACAGACAGACGGAACTATGGCTACACCTTC. The chain has TRBV10-1 and TRBJ1-2, with D possibly TRBD1 on 5 matching bases. Germline lookup yields CDR1 WNHNN and CDR2 SYGVQD (reference sequence). The CDR3 covers 15 residues. V lost 2 bases and J 2 bases, leaving 12 bases between the germline ends.